This T cell receptor (beta chain) emerged from a study of blood T cell repertoires in COVID-19. The CDR3 has 15 amino acids. The ends were cut back, 6 bases at V and 6 bases at J, with 18 bases in the middle. Germline V gene lookup returns CDR1 LNHDA and CDR2 SQIVND (reference sequence). Authors' data handling: Nucleated cell counts were estimated from reference gene primer amplification. Here immunoSEQ multiplex PCR was the method, and the copy in TCRdb shows in-frame clones only, minus some. The V and J calls and the clone size are those of that table, but D and trimming were determined from the DNA. There are some 87,000 clones in the sample; roughly 92% occur only once, and approximately 6% lies in the top ten.

The V call is TRBV19, the J call TRBJ1-5, with unresolved D. This TCR came from a woman aged 55 to 70 with active COVID-19. The sample was peripheral blood. CDR3 nucleotide sequence: TGTGCCAGTAGCCCACAGCCGATCGGCCCTCAGCCCCAGCATTTT. It yields the protein CASSPQPIGPQPQHF.